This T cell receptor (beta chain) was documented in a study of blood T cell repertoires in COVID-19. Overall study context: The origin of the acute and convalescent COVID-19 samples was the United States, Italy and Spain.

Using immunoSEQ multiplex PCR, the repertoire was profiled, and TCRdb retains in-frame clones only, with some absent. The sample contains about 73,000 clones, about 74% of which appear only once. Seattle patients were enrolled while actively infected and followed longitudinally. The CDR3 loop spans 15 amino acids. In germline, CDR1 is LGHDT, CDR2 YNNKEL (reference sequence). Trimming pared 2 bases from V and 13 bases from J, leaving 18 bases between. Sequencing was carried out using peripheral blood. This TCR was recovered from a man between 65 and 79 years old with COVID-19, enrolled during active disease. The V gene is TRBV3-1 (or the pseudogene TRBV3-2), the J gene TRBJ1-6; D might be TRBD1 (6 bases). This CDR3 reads CASSQPDRTRGPLHF. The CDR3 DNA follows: TGTGCCAGCAGCCAACCAGACAGGACTAGGGGCCCCCTCCACTTT.